This section outlines one T cell receptor (beta chain) sequence together with its context. In this sample, this clonotype turned up a few times. Its recognized antigen is unknown. Within one base of it there is no much larger clone, and no base qualities were kept. The sample belongs to a study of response to subunit inactivated influenza vaccine (dated by TCRdb to about 2018). Describing the broader study: The study used deep quantitative T cell receptor repertoire profiling to track responses to a trivalent subunit inactivated influenza vaccine.

Libraries were constructed by RT-PCR. The sequencer listed for this sample is Illumina HiSeq 2500. TCRdb trimmed public reads at Q25 via fastp, called clones via MiXCR and kept in-frame beta chains. Records with the same CDR3 protein are collapsed into one entry carrying the most frequent genes and DNA. The sample table lists about 480,000 distinct CDR3 sequences, around 25% of them with a count of one. The ten largest clones add up to approximately 1.9% of the sample. A distance of 12 bases separates the germline ends of V and J, which lose 4 bases and 4 bases respectively. CDR1 and CDR2 (SQVTM, ANQGSEA) derive from the germline V gene. The CDR3 runs 13 residues from the cysteine to the phenylalanine. Only the CDR3 portion is preserved as DNA: 39 bases, with reading frame beginning at the first base. General study outcomes and caveats: The authors suggested that each seasonal influenza vaccination may recruit only a limited number of new T cells.

The receptor was isolated from a man aged 50-60 years who received an inactivated influenza vaccine. Donor details come from another sample of the same person, matched by shared clones. The rearrangement joined TRBV29-1 to TRBJ2-3; no D gene can be assigned with confidence. The specimen was CD4+ T cells sorted from PBMCs, collected 4 to 6 days after vaccination. Read as DNA, the sequence is TGCAGCGTTGGAGCACAAAGGGCAGATACGCAGTATTTT. Its amino acids are CSVGAQRADTQYF.